The source of this TCR beta chain is a study of cytomegalovirus exposure and HLA in healthy donors. Of note for this clone: What it binds is not known.

Trimming cost V 0 bases and J 12 bases; bases outside gene matches: 9. Germline V gene data show CDR1 as GTSNPN and CDR2 as SVGIG (reference sequence). This CDR3 comprises 13 residues. It was with 60 Vbeta and 13 Jbeta primers that the PCR ran. How the authors handled the data: Approximately 80 million unique TCR beta chains, some 10 million of them shared, were counted by a later analysis. Using immunoSEQ multiplex PCR, the repertoire was profiled, and TCRdb retains in-frame clones only, with some absent. That table supplies the V and J calls and clone size; D and trimming were determined from the DNA. The data hold 140,000 or so clones, with 60% to 80% observed a single time. Study-wide results and limits: When presence/absence was analysed, sequencing depth was taken to be roughly uniform across donors. Later analysis identified around 15,000 TCR beta sequences associated with HLA alleles, using a false discovery rate threshold of 0.05. Under in vitro conditions, three CMV-associated chains were confirmed as specific for CMV antigens.

The chain employs TRBV30 and TRBJ2-7, with 9 positions matching TRBD2. The specimen sequenced was PBMCs. This sequence was found in a woman aged 25 to 39 in good health and CMV-seronegative. The CDR3 loop is CAWSVLSGGLVYF. The DNA for the CDR3 is TGTGCCTGGAGTGTACTAAGCGGGGGGCTCGTGTACTTC.